Listed below are T cell receptor beta chains from one sample, sequenced in a study of PD-1 blockade in classical Hodgkin lymphoma. Here immunoSEQ multiplex PCR was the method, and the copy in TCRdb shows in-frame clones only, minus some. The data show 40,000 to 65,000 clones, roughly 80% seen once. Sequences were derived from peripheral blood mononuclear cells (PBMCs), sampled at baseline. The receptors derive from a human donor with classical Hodgkin lymphoma. Each CDR3 is given with its conserved first and last residue. The order of the fields is CDR3 DNA, CDR3 protein, clone size, D gene, V gene, J gene. D genes are given only for firm matches. Clone sizes are given selectively: once, few, many, or a class where the clone is expanded.

cdr3_nt: TGTGCCAGTAGTTTCCTGAAGTACACTGAAGCTTTCTTT; cdr3_aa: CASSFLKYTEAFF; clone_size: .; d_call: .; v_call: TRBV19; j_call: TRBJ1-1
cdr3_nt: TGTGCCAGCAGCCCATTAGGCCCCGGACTGTCCTCTGGAAACACCATATATTTT; cdr3_aa: CASSPLGPGLSSGNTIYF; clone_size: .; d_call: .; v_call: TRBV7-9; j_call: TRBJ1-3
cdr3_nt: TGTGCCAGCTCCCCGGGGAGCAATCAGCCCCAGCATTTT; cdr3_aa: CASSPGSNQPQHF; clone_size: .; d_call: .; v_call: TRBV18; j_call: TRBJ1-5
cdr3_nt: TGCGCCAGCAGCCACCCAGGGTTTCGGGAGGAGCAGTTCTTC; cdr3_aa: CASSHPGFREEQFF; clone_size: .; d_call: .; v_call: TRBV4-1; j_call: TRBJ2-1
cdr3_nt: TGTGCCAGCTCACCGGGACAGGATCAGCCCCAGCATTTT; cdr3_aa: CASSPGQDQPQHF; clone_size: .; d_call: TRBD1; v_call: TRBV18; j_call: TRBJ1-5
cdr3_nt: TGTGCCAGCAGCTTCAACAGGGGGACTGAAGCTTTCTTT; cdr3_aa: CASSFNRGTEAFF; clone_size: .; d_call: TRBD1; v_call: TRBV5-6; j_call: TRBJ1-1
cdr3_nt: TGTGCCAGCAGCATCTTCCGGGACCATAACTATGGCTACACCTTC; cdr3_aa: CASSIFRDHNYGYTF; clone_size: .; d_call: .; v_call: TRBV7-9; j_call: TRBJ1-2
cdr3_nt: TGTGCCACCAGCAGGGAACGGACAGGGTGGGTGAACACTGAAGCTTTCTTT; cdr3_aa: CATSRERTGWVNTEAFF; clone_size: .; d_call: TRBD1; v_call: TRBV15; j_call: TRBJ1-1
cdr3_nt: TGTGCTAGTGGGTGGACAGGGAGCTATCAGCCCCAGCATTTT; cdr3_aa: CASGWTGSYQPQHF; clone_size: .; d_call: TRBD1; v_call: TRBV12-5; j_call: TRBJ1-5
cdr3_nt: TGTGCCAGCAGCCGACAGGCCGTGGACTCGGCCGAGCAGTTCTTC; cdr3_aa: CASSRQAVDSAEQFF; clone_size: .; d_call: .; v_call: TRBV7-2; j_call: TRBJ2-1
cdr3_nt: TGTGCCATCAGGGAGGGACAGGGGGCGGACGAGCAGTACTTC; cdr3_aa: CAIREGQGADEQYF; clone_size: .; d_call: TRBD1; v_call: TRBV10-3; j_call: TRBJ2-7
cdr3_nt: TGTGCCAGCCTCAAGCGGGAGTATGAGCAGTTCTTC; cdr3_aa: CASLKREYEQFF; clone_size: few; d_call: TRBD2; v_call: TRBV6-1; j_call: TRBJ2-1
cdr3_nt: TGTGCCAGCAGTGACTCCTCCAGGGGACCAGGTACGCAGTATTTT; cdr3_aa: CASSDSSRGPGTQYF; clone_size: .; d_call: .; v_call: TRBV6-4; j_call: TRBJ2-3
cdr3_nt: TGTGCCAGCAGCGGAACCAGCTCTGGAAACACCATATATTTT; cdr3_aa: CASSGTSSGNTIYF; clone_size: .; d_call: .; v_call: TRBV9; j_call: TRBJ1-3
cdr3_nt: TGTGCCAGCAGCTGGGACCCCAATCAGCCCCAGCATTTT; cdr3_aa: CASSWDPNQPQHF; clone_size: .; d_call: .; v_call: TRBV5-8; j_call: TRBJ1-5
cdr3_nt: TGTGCCAGCAGCCCACTGGGCGGGAGGAGGTCCTACGAGCAGTACTTC; cdr3_aa: CASSPLGGRRSYEQYF; clone_size: .; d_call: TRBD2; v_call: TRBV11-2; j_call: TRBJ2-7
cdr3_nt: TGTGCCAGTAGTTTGTGGGGGACTGAAGCTTTCTTT; cdr3_aa: CASSLWGTEAFF; clone_size: .; d_call: .; v_call: TRBV19; j_call: TRBJ1-1
cdr3_nt: TGCGCCAGCAGCTTGGAAGGTCCTGGCACTGAAGCTTTCTTT; cdr3_aa: CASSLEGPGTEAFF; clone_size: few; d_call: .; v_call: TRBV5-1; j_call: TRBJ1-1
cdr3_nt: TGCGCCAGCAAGGGGGATACGCAGTATTTT; cdr3_aa: CASKGDTQYF; clone_size: .; d_call: .; v_call: TRBV5-1; j_call: TRBJ2-3
cdr3_nt: TGTGCCAGCAGTGCGGGACAGAACACTGAAGCTTTCTTT; cdr3_aa: CASSAGQNTEAFF; clone_size: .; d_call: .; v_call: TRBV2; j_call: TRBJ1-1
cdr3_nt: TGTGCCAGCAGCTTAGCTGAGACCCAGTACTTC; cdr3_aa: CASSLAETQYF; clone_size: .; d_call: .; v_call: TRBV7-9; j_call: TRBJ2-5
cdr3_nt: TGTGCCCTACGGGGGAGCACAGATACGCAGTATTTT; cdr3_aa: CALRGSTDTQYF; clone_size: .; d_call: .; v_call: TRBV6-6; j_call: TRBJ2-3
cdr3_nt: TGTGCCAGCAGCTTAGGAGGGACCAGGTTTTTGAACACTGAAGCTTTCTTT; cdr3_aa: CASSLGGTRFLNTEAFF; clone_size: few; d_call: .; v_call: TRBV7-9; j_call: TRBJ1-1
cdr3_nt: TGTGCCAGCAGTGACCCCGGCGGGACCCTTAGGCAGCCCCAGCATTTT; cdr3_aa: CASSDPGGTLRQPQHF; clone_size: .; d_call: .; v_call: TRBV2; j_call: TRBJ1-5
cdr3_nt: TGTGCCAGCAACCAGGGCAGGGAGGAGAACAATGAGCAGTTCTTC; cdr3_aa: CASNQGREENNEQFF; clone_size: .; d_call: .; v_call: TRBV27; j_call: TRBJ2-1
cdr3_nt: TGCAGCGTCAAAACGCTGGCGGAGCAGTACTTC; cdr3_aa: CSVKTLAEQYF; clone_size: .; d_call: .; v_call: TRBV29-1; j_call: TRBJ2-7
cdr3_nt: TGTGCCAGCAGTCCTGGGAGCACGTACGAGCAGTACTTC; cdr3_aa: CASSPGSTYEQYF; clone_size: .; d_call: .; v_call: TRBV6-6; j_call: TRBJ2-7
cdr3_nt: TGTGCCAGCAGCCTACGGGAGTTACCTGGGGACGAAAACATTCAGTACTTC; cdr3_aa: CASSLRELPGDENIQYF; clone_size: .; d_call: .; v_call: TRBV7-8; j_call: TRBJ2-4
cdr3_nt: TGTGCCAGCAGTGGGACTAGCGGGAGAATCGGGGAGCTGTTTTTT; cdr3_aa: CASSGTSGRIGELFF; clone_size: .; d_call: TRBD2; v_call: TRBV2; j_call: TRBJ2-2
cdr3_nt: TGTGCCAGCAGCGTATTGGGGGCTTACACAGATACGCAGTATTTT; cdr3_aa: CASSVLGAYTDTQYF; clone_size: few; d_call: .; v_call: TRBV9; j_call: TRBJ2-3
cdr3_nt: TGTGCCAGCAGTTACGGAGGTGAGCAGTTCTTC; cdr3_aa: CASSYGGEQFF; clone_size: few; d_call: .; v_call: TRBV6-6; j_call: TRBJ2-1
cdr3_nt: TGTGCCAGCTCACCCACCATGAGACAGGAAGCTTTCTTT; cdr3_aa: CASSPTMRQEAFF; clone_size: once; d_call: .; v_call: TRBV18; j_call: TRBJ1-1
cdr3_nt: TGTGCCAGCAGCTTAAGTCGAAGTAGAAGCAATCAGCCCCAGCATTTT; cdr3_aa: CASSLSRSRSNQPQHF; clone_size: .; d_call: .; v_call: TRBV7-8; j_call: TRBJ1-5
cdr3_nt: TGTGCCAGCAGCTCCGGACAGTATAGCAATCAGCCCCAGCATTTT; cdr3_aa: CASSSGQYSNQPQHF; clone_size: once; d_call: .; v_call: TRBV28; j_call: TRBJ1-5
cdr3_nt: TGTGCCAGCTCACCTGCAGGGTCGGCTGAAGCTTTCTTT; cdr3_aa: CASSPAGSAEAFF; clone_size: .; d_call: .; v_call: TRBV18; j_call: TRBJ1-1
cdr3_nt: TGTGCCAGCAGTCAAAACCCAGGACAGGGGCGCGGCTACACCTTC; cdr3_aa: CASSQNPGQGRGYTF; clone_size: .; d_call: TRBD1; v_call: TRBV27; j_call: TRBJ1-2
cdr3_nt: TGTGCCAGCAGCTTACTGCGCGACACTGAAGCTTTCTTT; cdr3_aa: CASSLLRDTEAFF; clone_size: .; d_call: .; v_call: TRBV11-3; j_call: TRBJ1-1
cdr3_nt: TGTGCCAGCAGCTTAGCGCATGGTAATGAAAAACTGTTTTTT; cdr3_aa: CASSLAHGNEKLFF; clone_size: .; d_call: .; v_call: TRBV7-2; j_call: TRBJ1-4
cdr3_nt: TGTGCCAGCAGCTTGGCCGAGGGGGTATCGACTGAAGCTTTCTTT; cdr3_aa: CASSLAEGVSTEAFF; clone_size: .; d_call: .; v_call: TRBV5-5; j_call: TRBJ1-1
cdr3_nt: TGTGCCAGCTTCCTAGCGGGTGGCACTGAAGCTTTCTTT; cdr3_aa: CASFLAGGTEAFF; clone_size: .; d_call: .; v_call: TRBV2; j_call: TRBJ1-1
cdr3_nt: TGTGCCAGCAGCTTGGACAGAAAGACCCAGTACTTC; cdr3_aa: CASSLDRKTQYF; clone_size: .; d_call: .; v_call: TRBV5-6; j_call: TRBJ2-5
cdr3_nt: TGTGCCAGCAGTTCGACTCCCTTGAGACTCTCTGGGGCCAACGTCCTGACTTTC; cdr3_aa: CASSSTPLRLSGANVLTF; clone_size: .; d_call: .; v_call: TRBV27; j_call: TRBJ2-6
cdr3_nt: TGTGCCAGCAGCTTGATCTCGGGGCCCCAGCATTTT; cdr3_aa: CASSLISGPQHF; clone_size: .; d_call: .; v_call: TRBV5-4; j_call: TRBJ1-5
cdr3_nt: TGTGCCAGCAGCTTAGAGAGCGGGGAACACACTGAAGCTTTCTTT; cdr3_aa: CASSLESGEHTEAFF; clone_size: .; d_call: .; v_call: TRBV11-2; j_call: TRBJ1-1
cdr3_nt: TGTGTCAGCCAGGTTGGGGAGACCCAGTACTTC; cdr3_aa: CVSQVGETQYF; clone_size: .; d_call: .; v_call: TRBV7-5; j_call: TRBJ2-5
cdr3_nt: TGTGCCAGCAGCTTCAGGGAGGTAGCCAAAAACATTCAGTACTTC; cdr3_aa: CASSFREVAKNIQYF; clone_size: .; d_call: .; v_call: TRBV13; j_call: TRBJ2-4
cdr3_nt: TGCAGCGTTGCTGGGACAGAGAAAAACACTGAAGCTTTCTTT; cdr3_aa: CSVAGTEKNTEAFF; clone_size: .; d_call: TRBD1; v_call: TRBV29-1; j_call: TRBJ1-1
cdr3_nt: TGTGCCATCAGTGTGGAGCAGGACATCACTGAAGCTTTCTTT; cdr3_aa: CAISVEQDITEAFF; clone_size: .; d_call: .; v_call: TRBV10-3; j_call: TRBJ1-1
cdr3_nt: TGTGCCAGCAGCTTAGTTGTCAAACTCTCCTACAATGAGCAGTTCTTC; cdr3_aa: CASSLVVKLSYNEQFF; clone_size: once; d_call: .; v_call: TRBV7-8; j_call: TRBJ2-1
cdr3_nt: TGTGCCAGCCTTCACGCCGGACAGCGCAATCAGCCCCAGCATTTT; cdr3_aa: CASLHAGQRNQPQHF; clone_size: medium-sized; d_call: .; v_call: TRBV19; j_call: TRBJ1-5
cdr3_nt: TGTGCCAGCAGTTACACGGACAGGGAGTCTTATGGCTACACCTTC; cdr3_aa: CASSYTDRESYGYTF; clone_size: .; d_call: TRBD1; v_call: TRBV6-5; j_call: TRBJ1-2
cdr3_nt: TGCGCCAGCAGCTTGGTATCCCTACAGGGGGCTTCTAACTATGGCTACACCTTC; cdr3_aa: CASSLVSLQGASNYGYTF; clone_size: .; d_call: TRBD1; v_call: TRBV5-1; j_call: TRBJ1-2